Shown below are 22 T cell receptor beta chains from a single sample sequenced in a study of shared clonotypes between healthy human individuals. The protocol was immunoSEQ multiplex PCR, while the TCRdb copy is restricted to in-frame clones and leaves out a portion. The sample lists roughly 2,300,000 clones; 85% to 95% were seen once. Sequenced: naive CD4+ T cells from PBMCs. Subset specified: CD45RA+ positively selected. Every receptor here comes from a man between 18 and 35 years old in good health. Some clones in this sample may be carry-over from other donors' samples.

This chain links TRBV11-2 with TRBJ1-4; D unclear. V was pared by 7 bases and J by 8 bases, with 23 bases between. The CDR3 loop spans 16 amino acids. The germline V gene has CDR1 SGHAT and CDR2 FQNNGV. Here the CDR3 reads CASTPLSGGLGEKLFF. The CDR3 bases are TGTGCCAGCACCCCCCTGTCGGGCGGGCTTGGCGAAAAACTGTTTTTT.

This chain uses TRBV5-1 with TRBJ1-5; D is unresolved. The germline V gene encodes CDR1 SGHRS and CDR2 YFSETQ. The CDR3 sequence is 13 residues long. V was clipped by 4 bases and J by 1 base, with 6 bases between them. In DNA, the CDR3 is TGCGCCAGCAGCCCCGGCAGCAATCAGCCCCAGCATTTT. This gives the protein CASSPGSNQPQHF. The complete variable domain, with remaining parts taken from reference TRBV5-1 and TRBJ1-5, reads KAGVTQTPRYLIKTRGQQVTLSCSPISGHRSVSWYQQTPGQGLQFLFEYFSETQRNKGNFPGRFSGRQFSNSRSEMNVSTLELGDSALYLCASSPGSNQPQHFGDGTRLSIL.

This sequence joins TRBV11-2 and TRBJ2-7; D unresolved. The CDR3 sequence is 16 residues long. The germline V gene encodes CDR1 SGHAT and CDR2 FQNNGV. V lost 5 bases and J 1 base, leaving 18 bases between the germline ends. CDR3 DNA sequence: TGTGCCAGCAGCCAAGGCACGACGGAGAATTCCTACGAGCAGTACTTC. It is translated as CASSQGTTENSYEQYF.

This chain joins TRBV2 and TRBJ2-1; 11 bases map to TRBD2. Germline V gene lookup returns CDR1 SNHLY and CDR2 FYNNEI. V shed 3 bases, J shed 8 bases, and the junction held 3 bases outside the gene matches. The CDR3 is made up of 14 amino acids. This CDR3 is CASSELAGGDEQFF. CDR3 coding DNA: TGTGCCAGCAGTGAGCTAGCGGGAGGCGATGAGCAGTTCTTC.

A word on this clone: Other DNA sequences of this sample code for an identical CDR3. In nucleotides, the CDR3 is TGCAGTGCTAGGGGGACGGAGCAGTACTTC. This sequence encodes CSARGTEQYF. The genes are TRBV20-1 and TRBJ2-7, with D perhaps assigned TRBD1 or TRBD2 (5 bases each). This CDR3 contains 10 residues. Germline CDR1 is DFQATT and CDR2 is SNEGSKA (reference sequence). V gave up 3 bases and J gave up 7 bases, with 7 bases separating them.

The rearrangement links TRBV6-5 to TRBJ2-7, with D possibly TRBD1 on 5 matching bases. V was pared by 5 bases and J by 3 bases, with 8 bases between. The CDR3 is made up of 12 amino acids. From germline, CDR1 is MNHEY and CDR2 SVGAGI. CDR3 amino acids: CASSGQNYEQYF. The CDR3 DNA reads TGTGCCAGCAGTGGACAAAACTACGAGCAGTACTTC.

The V gene is TRBV7-9, the J gene TRBJ1-1; D is ambiguous. V lost 11 bases to trimming and J lost 1 base, with 17 bases between them. CDR1 is SEHNR and CDR2 is FQNEAQ in the germline V gene (reference sequence). The CDR3 covers 14 residues. The CDR3 loop reads CAAKPTAANTEAFF. CDR3 sequence (DNA): TGTGCCGCCAAACCGACGGCAGCGAACACTGAAGCTTTCTTT.

With respect to this clone: The same CDR3 also results from other DNA sequences found in this sample. The CDR3 region has the DNA TGCGCCAGCAGCCTTGGGACGGCGAACACCGGGGAGCTGTTTTTT. Protein product: CASSLGTANTGELFF. J is TRBJ2-2 and V is TRBV5-1, with D perhaps matching TRBD1 or TRBD2 (5 bases each). Per the germline V gene, CDR1 is SGHRS and CDR2 is YFSETQ. Trimming cost V 4 bases and J 0 bases, with 10 bases left between them. The CDR3 consists of 15 residues.

The V and J genes are TRBV2 and TRBJ1-1; 8 bases map to TRBD1. Germline loops: CDR1 SNHLY, CDR2 FYNNEI. CDR3 length: 16 residues. V lost 7 bases and J lost 1; bases outside the gene matches: 11. The CDR3 DNA follows: TGTGCCAGCACCCGGACAGGGATGGGTCAGAACACTGAAGCTTTCTTT. Translated: CASTRTGMGQNTEAFF.

The chain links TRBV7-9 to TRBJ2-1; D may correspond to TRBD1 or TRBD2 (5 bases each). The CDR3 runs to 15 residues. Germline CDR1 and CDR2: SEHNR and FQNEAQ (reference sequence). V dropped 5 bases and J dropped 1 base, with 12 bases sitting between them. In nucleotides, the CDR3 is TGTGCCAGCAGCAATACGGGGCGATCCTACAATGAGCAGTTCTTC. It is translated as CASSNTGRSYNEQFF.

The CDR3 region has the DNA TGTGCCAGCAGCCAAACAGGGGCGGAGACCCAGTACTTC. This gives the protein CASSQTGAETQYF. This chain links TRBV7-9 with TRBJ2-5; 7 bases fit TRBD1. With V trimmed by 5 bases and J by 5 bases, 5 bases remained unmatched. Germline loops: CDR1 SEHNR, CDR2 FQNEAQ (reference sequence). The CDR3 length is 13 residues.

The rearrangement joins TRBV2 to TRBJ2-7; 9 bases fit TRBD2. CDR1 and CDR2 (germline): SNHLY, FYNNEI. The length of the CDR3 is 16 residues. V shed 4 bases and J 3 bases; nucleotides not matched to a gene: 10. CDR3 DNA: TGTGCCAGCAGTGTGCCTAGCGGGAAGCTCCACTACGAGCAGTACTTC. This translates into CASSVPSGKLHYEQYF.

V usage is TRBV6-6 and J usage is TRBJ2-3; D is perhaps TRBD2 (6 bases). The CDR3 length is 13 residues. Germline CDR1 reads MNHNY; CDR2 reads SVGAGI (reference sequence). Trimming took off 2 bases at V and 9 bases at J, with 12 bases between the two ends. CDR3 sequence: CASSYEEGLTQYF. The CDR3 nucleotides read TGTGCCAGCAGTTACGAGGAGGGTTTAACGCAGTATTTT.

Remarks on this clone: Within the sample, other DNA sequences also encode this same CDR3. The gene calls are TRBV9 and TRBJ2-7, with 8 bases lining up with TRBD2. Germline CDR1 SGDLS, CDR2 YYNGEE. V lost 0 bases, J lost 0 bases, and 2 bases stayed unmatched. CDR3 size: 15 residues. CDR3: CASSVGGRSSYEQYF. CDR3 DNA: TGTGCCAGCAGCGTAGGCGGGAGGAGCTCCTACGAGCAGTACTTC.

The genes are TRBV6-1 and TRBJ2-7; D might be TRBD1 (6 bases). Trimming took off 0 bases at V and 6 bases at J, with 15 bases between the two ends. This CDR3 comprises 15 residues. Per germline, CDR1 MNHNS and CDR2 SASEGT. CDR3 nucleotide sequence: TGTGCCAGCAGTGAAGCAGGACAGATGAGCGGCGAGCAGTACTTC. As protein: CASSEAGQMSGEQYF.

A note on this clone: Additional DNA sequences in this sample encode the identical CDR3. V gene TRBV14 combines with J gene TRBJ1-5; D not resolved. Trimming removed 3 bases at V and 0 bases at J, with 3 bases between. Germline CDR1 SGHDN, CDR2 FVKESK. The CDR3 loop spans 13 amino acids. The CDR3 nucleotides are TGTGCCAGCAGCCAGGATAGCAATCAGCCCCAGCATTTT. Amino acid sequence: CASSQDSNQPQHF.

Here the CDR3 DNA reads TGTGCCAGCAGCTTAAAGCCCAGGGCGGTGGGAGAGACCCAGTACTTC. Protein sequence: CASSLKPRAVGETQYF. This chain uses TRBV7-3 with TRBJ2-5, with D tentatively TRBD1 (5 bases). The CDR3 loop spans 16 amino acids. The ends were cut back, 1 base at V and 4 bases at J, with 16 bases in the middle. Germline V lookup: CDR1 SGHTA, CDR2 FQGTGA.

V gene TRBV6-1 combines with J gene TRBJ2-2; D remains unclear. V was pared by 2 bases and J by 1 base, with 8 bases between. CDR3 size: 15 residues. Germline V CDR1 and CDR2: MNHNS, SASEGT. The CDR3 region has the DNA TGTGCCAGCAGTGAAAGCAGGAGGAACACCGGGGAGCTGTTTTTT. Its translation: CASSESRRNTGELFF.

V is TRBV5-1 and J is TRBJ2-1; tentative D call: TRBD2 (5 bases). In germline, CDR1 is SGHRS, CDR2 YFSETQ. This CDR3 is built from 16 residues. With 3 bases removed from V and 0 bases from J, the gap between germline ends came to 13 bases. CDR3: CASSSLIGSSYNEQFF. CDR3 sequence (DNA): TGCGCCAGCAGCTCCCTGATAGGGAGCTCCTACAATGAGCAGTTCTTC.

The V call is TRBV5-1, the J call TRBJ2-7, with D possibly matching TRBD2 (6 bases). The CDR3 sequence is 16 residues long. V lost 2 bases to trimming and J lost 5 bases, with 20 bases between them. Germline-derived CDR1 and CDR2 are SGHRS and YFSETQ. CDR3 region: CASSFGAVLEGHEQYF. CDR3 nucleotides: TGCGCCAGCAGCTTTGGAGCGGTCCTGGAGGGCCACGAGCAGTACTTC.

This chain links TRBV5-1 with TRBJ2-5; 7 bases agree with TRBD1. From germline, CDR1 is SGHRS and CDR2 YFSETQ. V was clipped by 0 bases and J by 3 bases; unmatched bases: 5. This CDR3 comprises 15 residues. The CDR3 DNA reads TGCGCCAGCAGCTTGGAAGCCGGGACAGAAGAGACCCAGTACTTC. Protein product: CASSLEAGTEETQYF. The full variable domain, rest sourced from reference TRBV5-1 and TRBJ2-5, is KAGVTQTPRYLIKTRGQQVTLSCSPISGHRSVSWYQQTPGQGLQFLFEYFSETQRNKGNFPGRFSGRQFSNSRSEMNVSTLELGDSALYLCASSLEAGTEETQYFGPGTRLLVL.

This chain links TRBV28 with TRBJ2-3, with D perhaps TRBD1 or TRBD2 (6 bases each). Trimming shortened V by 6 bases and J by 0 bases, and 16 bases separated the two germline ends. Germline lookup yields CDR1 MDHEN and CDR2 SYDVKM. The CDR3 runs 16 residues. This CDR3 is CASSPRGEFSTDTQYF. Written as DNA, the CDR3 is TGTGCCAGCAGCCCTAGGGGGGAGTTTAGCACAGATACGCAGTATTTT.